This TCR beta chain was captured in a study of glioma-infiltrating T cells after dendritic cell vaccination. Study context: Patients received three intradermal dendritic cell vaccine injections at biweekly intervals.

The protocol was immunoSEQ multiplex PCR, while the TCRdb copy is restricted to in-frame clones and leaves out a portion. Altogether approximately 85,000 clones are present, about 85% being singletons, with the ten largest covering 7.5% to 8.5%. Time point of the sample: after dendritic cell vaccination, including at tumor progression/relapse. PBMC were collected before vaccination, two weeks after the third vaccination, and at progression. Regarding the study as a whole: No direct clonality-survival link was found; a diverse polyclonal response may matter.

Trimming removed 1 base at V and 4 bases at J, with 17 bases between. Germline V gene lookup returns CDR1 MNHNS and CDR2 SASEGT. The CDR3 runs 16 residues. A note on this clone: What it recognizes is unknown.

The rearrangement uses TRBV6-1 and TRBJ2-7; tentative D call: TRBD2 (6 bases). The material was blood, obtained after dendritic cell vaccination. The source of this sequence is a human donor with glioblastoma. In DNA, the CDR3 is TGTGCCAGCAGTGAAGTAGGTCGACTAGTAACTTACGAGCAGTACTTC. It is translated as CASSEVGRLVTYEQYF.